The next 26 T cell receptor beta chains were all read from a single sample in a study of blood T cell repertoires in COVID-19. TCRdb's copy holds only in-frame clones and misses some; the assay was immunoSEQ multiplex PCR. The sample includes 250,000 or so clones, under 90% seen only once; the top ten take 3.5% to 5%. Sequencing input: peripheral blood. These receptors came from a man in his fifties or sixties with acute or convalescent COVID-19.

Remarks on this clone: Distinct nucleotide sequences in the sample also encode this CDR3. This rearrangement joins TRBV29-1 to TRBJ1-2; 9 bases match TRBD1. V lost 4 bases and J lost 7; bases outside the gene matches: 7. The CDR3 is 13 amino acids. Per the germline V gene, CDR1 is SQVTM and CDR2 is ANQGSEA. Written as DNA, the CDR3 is TGCAGCGTTGGAGAACAGGGGGCCAGTGGCTACACCTTC. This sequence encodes CSVGEQGASGYTF.

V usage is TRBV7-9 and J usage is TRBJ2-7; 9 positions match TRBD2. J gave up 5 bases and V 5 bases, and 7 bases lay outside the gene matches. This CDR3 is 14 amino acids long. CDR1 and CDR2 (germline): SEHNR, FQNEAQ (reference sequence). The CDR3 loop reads CASSRGTSTHEQYF. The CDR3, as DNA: TGTGCCAGCAGCCGCGGGACTAGCACCCACGAGCAGTACTTC.

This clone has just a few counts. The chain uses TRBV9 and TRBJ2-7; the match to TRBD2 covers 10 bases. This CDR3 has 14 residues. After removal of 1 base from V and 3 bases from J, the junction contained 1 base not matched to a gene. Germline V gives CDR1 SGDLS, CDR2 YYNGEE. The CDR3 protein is CASSVLAGDYEQYF. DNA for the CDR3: TGTGCCAGCAGCGTACTAGCGGGGGACTACGAGCAGTACTTC.

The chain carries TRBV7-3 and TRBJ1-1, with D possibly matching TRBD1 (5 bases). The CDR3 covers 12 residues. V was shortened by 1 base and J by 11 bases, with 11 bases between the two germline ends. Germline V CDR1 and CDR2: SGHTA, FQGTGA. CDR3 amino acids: CASSLIGQKAFF. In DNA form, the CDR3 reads TGTGCCAGCAGCTTAATAGGACAAAAGGCTTTCTTT.

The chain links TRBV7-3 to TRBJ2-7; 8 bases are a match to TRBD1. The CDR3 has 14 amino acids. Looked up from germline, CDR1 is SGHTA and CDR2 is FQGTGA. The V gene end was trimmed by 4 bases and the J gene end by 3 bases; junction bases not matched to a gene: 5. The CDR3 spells CASSYGTGDYEQYF. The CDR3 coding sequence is TGTGCCAGCAGCTACGGGACAGGAGACTACGAGCAGTACTTC.

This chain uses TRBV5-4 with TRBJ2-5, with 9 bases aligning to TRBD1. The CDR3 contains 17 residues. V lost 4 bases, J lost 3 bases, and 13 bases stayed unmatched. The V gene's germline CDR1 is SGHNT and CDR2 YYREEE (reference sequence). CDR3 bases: TGTGCCAGCAGCCCTCCTTCCTTTCGACAGGGGGAAGAGACCCAGTACTTC. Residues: CASSPPSFRQGEETQYF.

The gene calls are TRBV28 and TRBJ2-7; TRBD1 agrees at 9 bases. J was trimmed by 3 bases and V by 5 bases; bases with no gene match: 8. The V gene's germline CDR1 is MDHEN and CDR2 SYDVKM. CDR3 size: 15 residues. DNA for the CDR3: TGTGCCAGCAGTGGCGTCGGGACAGGGAGCTACGAGCAGTACTTC. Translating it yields CASSGVGTGSYEQYF.

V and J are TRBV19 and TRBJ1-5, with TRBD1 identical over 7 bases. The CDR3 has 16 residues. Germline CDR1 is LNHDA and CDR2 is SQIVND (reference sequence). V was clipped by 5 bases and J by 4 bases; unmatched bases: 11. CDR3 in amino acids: CASSPTRGTVNQPQHF. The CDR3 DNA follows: TGTGCCAGTAGTCCCACCCGTGGGACAGTGAATCAGCCCCAGCATTTT.

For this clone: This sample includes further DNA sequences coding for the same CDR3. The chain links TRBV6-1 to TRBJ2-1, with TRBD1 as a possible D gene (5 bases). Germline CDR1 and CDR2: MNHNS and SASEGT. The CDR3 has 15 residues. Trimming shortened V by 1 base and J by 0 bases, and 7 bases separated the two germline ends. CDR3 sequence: CASSEGQGSYNEQFF. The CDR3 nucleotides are TGTGCCAGCAGTGAAGGGCAGGGCTCCTACAATGAGCAGTTCTTC.

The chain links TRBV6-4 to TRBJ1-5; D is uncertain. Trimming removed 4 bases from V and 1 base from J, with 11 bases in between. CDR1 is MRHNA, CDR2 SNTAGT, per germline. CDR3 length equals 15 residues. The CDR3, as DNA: TGTGCCAGCAGTGCCCTAGGTGGAAGCAATCAGCCCCAGCATTTT. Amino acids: CASSALGGSNQPQHF.

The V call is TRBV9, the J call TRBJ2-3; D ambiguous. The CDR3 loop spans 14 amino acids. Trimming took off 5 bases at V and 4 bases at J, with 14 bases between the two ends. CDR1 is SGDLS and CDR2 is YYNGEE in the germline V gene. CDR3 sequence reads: CASRRNSNSDTQYF. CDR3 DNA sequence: TGTGCCAGCAGGAGGAACTCTAATTCAGATACGCAGTATTTT. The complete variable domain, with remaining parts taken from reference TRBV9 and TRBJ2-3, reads DSGVTQTPKHLITATGQRVTLRCSPRSGDLSVYWYQQSLDQGLQFLIQYYNGEERAKGNILERFSAQQFPDLHSELNLSSLELGDSALYFCASRRNSNSDTQYFGPGTRLTVL.

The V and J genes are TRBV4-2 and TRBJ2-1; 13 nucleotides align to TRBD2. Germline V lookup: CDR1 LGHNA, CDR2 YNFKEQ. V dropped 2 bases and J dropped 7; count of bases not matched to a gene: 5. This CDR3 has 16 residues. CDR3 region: CASSQHGTSGKNEQFF. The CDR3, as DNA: TGTGCCAGCAGCCAACACGGGACTAGCGGGAAGAATGAGCAGTTCTTC.

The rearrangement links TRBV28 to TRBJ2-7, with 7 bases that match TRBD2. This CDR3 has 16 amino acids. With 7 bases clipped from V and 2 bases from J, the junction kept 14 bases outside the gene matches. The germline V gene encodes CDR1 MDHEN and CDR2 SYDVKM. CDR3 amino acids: CASTPEGGEWAYEQYF. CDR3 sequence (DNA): TGTGCCAGCACCCCCGAGGGAGGGGAATGGGCCTACGAGCAGTACTTC.

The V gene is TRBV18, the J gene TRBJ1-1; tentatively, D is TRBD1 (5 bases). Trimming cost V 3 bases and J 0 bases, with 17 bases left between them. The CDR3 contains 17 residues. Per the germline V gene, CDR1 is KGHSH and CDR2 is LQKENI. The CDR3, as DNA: TGTGCCAGCTCACCCGATTTACGGTCCAGGGTGAACACTGAAGCTTTCTTT. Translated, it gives CASSPDLRSRVNTEAFF. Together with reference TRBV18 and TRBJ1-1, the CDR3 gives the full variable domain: NAGVMQNPRHLVRRRGQEARLRCSPMKGHSHVYWYRQLPEEGLKFMVYLQKENIIDESGMPKERFSAEFPKEGPSILRIQQVVRGDSAAYFCASSPDLRSRVNTEAFFGQGTRLTVV.

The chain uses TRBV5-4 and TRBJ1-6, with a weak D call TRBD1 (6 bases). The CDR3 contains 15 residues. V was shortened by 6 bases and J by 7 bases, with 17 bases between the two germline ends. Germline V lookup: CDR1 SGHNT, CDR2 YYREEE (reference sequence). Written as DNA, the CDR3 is TGTGCCAGCACCCAATCAGGGGTTCGAAATTCACCCCTCCACTTT. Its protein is CASTQSGVRNSPLHF.

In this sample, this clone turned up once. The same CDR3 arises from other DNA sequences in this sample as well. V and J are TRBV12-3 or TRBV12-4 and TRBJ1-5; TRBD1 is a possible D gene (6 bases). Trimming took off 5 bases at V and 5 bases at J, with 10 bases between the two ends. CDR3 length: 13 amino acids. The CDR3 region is CASSAQGYQPQHF. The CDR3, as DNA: TGTGCCAGCAGTGCACAGGGTTATCAGCCCCAGCATTTT.

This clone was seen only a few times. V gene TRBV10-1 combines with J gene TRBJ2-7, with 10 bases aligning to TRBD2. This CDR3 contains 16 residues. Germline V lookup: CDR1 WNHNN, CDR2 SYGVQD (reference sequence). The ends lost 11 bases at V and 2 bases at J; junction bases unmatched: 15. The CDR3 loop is CAFPGLANGDAYEQYF. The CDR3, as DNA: TGCGCCTTCCCGGGACTAGCGAACGGAGACGCCTACGAGCAGTACTTC.

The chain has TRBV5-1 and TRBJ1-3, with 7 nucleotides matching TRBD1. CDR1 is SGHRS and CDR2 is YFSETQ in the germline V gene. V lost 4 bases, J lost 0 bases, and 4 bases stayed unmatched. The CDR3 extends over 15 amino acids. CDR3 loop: CASSPGTVSGNTIYF. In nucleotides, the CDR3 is TGCGCCAGCAGCCCGGGGACAGTCTCTGGAAACACCATATATTTT. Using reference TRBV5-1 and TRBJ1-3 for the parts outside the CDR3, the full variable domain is KAGVTQTPRYLIKTRGQQVTLSCSPISGHRSVSWYQQTPGQGLQFLFEYFSETQRNKGNFPGRFSGRQFSNSRSEMNVSTLELGDSALYLCASSPGTVSGNTIYFGEGSWLTVV.

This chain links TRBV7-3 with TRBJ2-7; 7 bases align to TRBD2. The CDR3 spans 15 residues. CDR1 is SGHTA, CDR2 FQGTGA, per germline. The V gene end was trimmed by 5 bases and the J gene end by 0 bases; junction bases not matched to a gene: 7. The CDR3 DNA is TGTGCCAGCAGCCGTAGCGGGTCGCACTCCTACGAGCAGTACTTC. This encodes CASSRSGSHSYEQYF. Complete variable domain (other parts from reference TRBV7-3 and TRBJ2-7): GAGVSQTPSNKVTEKGKYVELRCDPISGHTALYWYRQSLGQGPEFLIYFQGTGAADDSGLPNDRFFAVRPEGSVSTLKIQRTERGDSAVYLCASSRSGSHSYEQYFGPGTRLTVT.

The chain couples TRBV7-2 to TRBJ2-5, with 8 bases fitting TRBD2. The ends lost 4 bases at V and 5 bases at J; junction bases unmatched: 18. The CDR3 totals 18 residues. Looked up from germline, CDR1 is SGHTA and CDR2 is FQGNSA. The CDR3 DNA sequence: TGTGCCAGCAGCTCCCCACCCTGGACTAGCAGCCGGATTGAGACCCAGTACTTC. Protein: CASSSPPWTSSRIETQYF.

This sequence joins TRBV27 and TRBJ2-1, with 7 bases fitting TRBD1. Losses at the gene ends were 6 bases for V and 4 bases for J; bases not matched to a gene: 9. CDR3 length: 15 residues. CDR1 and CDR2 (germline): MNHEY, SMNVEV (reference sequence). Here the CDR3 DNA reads TGTGCCAGCAGCTTGACAGGGTACGAGTACAATGAGCAGTTCTTC. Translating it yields CASSLTGYEYNEQFF.

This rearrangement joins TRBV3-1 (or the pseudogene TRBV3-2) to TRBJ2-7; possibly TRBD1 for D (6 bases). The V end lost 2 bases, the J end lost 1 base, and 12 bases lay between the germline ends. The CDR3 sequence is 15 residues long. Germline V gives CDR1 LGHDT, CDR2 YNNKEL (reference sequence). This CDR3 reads CASSQPGVGSYEQYF. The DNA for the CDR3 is TGTGCCAGCAGCCAACCAGGGGTAGGGTCCTACGAGCAGTACTTC.

In DNA, the CDR3 is TGCAGCGTGGACAGGGGTTACGAGCAGTACTTC. This codes for CSVDRGYEQYF. The chain has TRBV29-1 and TRBJ2-7; 9 bases are a match to TRBD1. The CDR3 runs to 11 residues. Germline V lookup: CDR1 SQVTM, CDR2 ANQGSEA. V lost 6 bases to trimming and J lost 4 bases; unmatched junction nucleotides: 1.

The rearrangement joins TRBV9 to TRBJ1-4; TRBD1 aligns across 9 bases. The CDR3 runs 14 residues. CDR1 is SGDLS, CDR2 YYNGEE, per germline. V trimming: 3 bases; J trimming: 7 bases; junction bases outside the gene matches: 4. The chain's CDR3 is CASSDRQGGEKLFF. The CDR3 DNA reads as TGTGCCAGCAGCGACCGACAGGGGGGTGAAAAACTGTTTTTT. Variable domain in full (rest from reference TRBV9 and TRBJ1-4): DSGVTQTPKHLITATGQRVTLRCSPRSGDLSVYWYQQSLDQGLQFLIQYYNGEERAKGNILERFSAQQFPDLHSELNLSSLELGDSALYFCASSDRQGGEKLFFGSGTQLSVL.

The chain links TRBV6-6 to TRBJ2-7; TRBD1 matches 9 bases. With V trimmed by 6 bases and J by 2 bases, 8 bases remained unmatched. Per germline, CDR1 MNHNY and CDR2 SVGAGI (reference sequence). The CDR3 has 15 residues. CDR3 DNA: TGTGCCAGCAGCCCCGGGACAGGGAGTACCTACGAGCAGTACTTC. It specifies CASSPGTGSTYEQYF.

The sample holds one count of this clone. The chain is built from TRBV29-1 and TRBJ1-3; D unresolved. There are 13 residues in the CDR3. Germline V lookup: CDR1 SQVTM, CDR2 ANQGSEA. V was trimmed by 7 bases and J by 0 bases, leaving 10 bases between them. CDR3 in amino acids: CSGATSSGNTIYF. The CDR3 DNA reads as TGCAGCGGGGCTACCTCCTCTGGAAACACCATATATTTT.